Listed below are T cell receptor beta chains from one sample, sequenced in a study of blood T cell repertoires in COVID-19. Sequenced by immunoSEQ multiplex PCR; TCRdb stores in-frame clones only, minus some. In the table there are 110,000 to 150,000 clones, around 80% of which are singletons. The sequencing input was peripheral blood. All receptors derive from a man aged 60 to 75 with acute or convalescent COVID-19. The CDR3 runs from the conserved cysteine through the conserved F or W. D genes are given only for firm matches. The size of a clone is reported for some rows only, either as once, few or many, or as a class for expanded clones.

d_call | clone_size | j_call | v_call | cdr3_nt | cdr3_aa
TRBD2 | NA | TRBJ2-1 | TRBV11-3 | TGTGCCAGCAGCTTAGATCTAGGCGGGAGGACCTACAATGAGCAGTTCTTC | CASSLDLGGRTYNEQFF
NA | NA | TRBJ1-5 | TRBV18 | TGTGCCAGCTCATCCTCCCAGGGAAACAATCAGCCCCAGCATTTT | CASSSSQGNNQPQHF
NA | NA | TRBJ1-6 | TRBV28 | TGTGCCAGCAGTCCCCTCACCCAGGGTAGCTCACCCCTCCACTTT | CASSPLTQGSSPLHF
NA | NA | TRBJ1-3 | TRBV19 | TGTGCCAGTAGTACGGACACCTCTGGAAACACCATATATTTT | CASSTDTSGNTIYF
TRBD2 | NA | TRBJ2-1 | TRBV25-1 | TGTGCCAGCAGTGAGGGACTAGCGGGAGGGCCGAGCAATGAGCAGTTCTTC | CASSEGLAGGPSNEQFF
TRBD2 | NA | TRBJ2-7 | TRBV5-6 | TGTGCCAGCAGCTTTTATGGTTGGGGAGGGTTACCCTACGAGCAGTACTTC | CASSFYGWGGLPYEQYF
TRBD2 | NA | TRBJ2-7 | TRBV18 | TGTGCCAGCTCACCCTCAGGGACTAGCGGGGGTTTCTCCTACGAGCAGTACTTC | CASSPSGTSGGFSYEQYF
NA | few | TRBJ2-5 | TRBV11-2 | TGTGCCAGCAGCCCAGCTCTAGGAAGCGACGTGGAGACCCAGTACTTC | CASSPALGSDVETQYF
TRBD1 | NA | TRBJ1-2 | TRBV19 | TGTGCCAGTAGTATTGGACAGGGGCGACTACCCCCCTATGGCTACACCTTC | CASSIGQGRLPPYGYTF
NA | NA | TRBJ1-4 | TRBV6-5 | TGTGCCAGCACCCTCTCCGGGGGACGAGAAAAACTGTTTTTT | CASTLSGGREKLFF
NA | NA | TRBJ2-7 | TRBV28 | TGTGCCAGCAGTTTAAATGCGGAGCAGTACTTC | CASSLNAEQYF
NA | NA | TRBJ1-5 | TRBV7-2 | TGTGCCAGCAGCGTAGACAGTCAGCCCCAGCATTTT | CASSVDSQPQHF
NA | NA | TRBJ1-2 | TRBV6-5 | TGTGCCAGCACCTCCGGACAGAGCTATGGCTACACCTTC | CASTSGQSYGYTF
TRBD1 | NA | TRBJ2-5 | TRBV9 | TGTGCCAGCAGCCCACGGGACAGGGGTGGACAAGAGACCCAGTACTTC | CASSPRDRGGQETQYF
NA | NA | TRBJ1-5 | TRBV7-2 | TGTGCCAGCAGCCCCGAACCGGGACTCGATCAGCCCCAGCATTTT | CASSPEPGLDQPQHF
TRBD1 | once | TRBJ1-2 | TRBV3-1/TRBV3-2 | TGTGCCAGCAGCCAAGGAATAGCCGGGACAGGGTATGGCTACACCTTC | CASSQGIAGTGYGYTF
NA | NA | TRBJ1-2 | TRBV24-1 | TGTGCCACCAGTGATTCCGGACAGTTTCGCGATGGCTACACCTTC | CATSDSGQFRDGYTF
NA | NA | TRBJ2-1 | TRBV28 | TGTGCCAGCAGTTTGGGAGAATCCTACAATGAGCAGTTCTTC | CASSLGESYNEQFF
NA | NA | TRBJ1-6 | TRBV5-6 | TGTGCCAGCAGCTTGGATCTCTATAATTCACCCCTCCACTTT | CASSLDLYNSPLHF
TRBD2 | NA | TRBJ2-5 | TRBV20-1 | TGCAGTGCTAGTCCCCTAGCGGGAGAGACCCAGTACTTC | CSASPLAGETQYF
NA | few | TRBJ1-2 | TRBV6-5 | TGTGCCAGCAGTTTAACCTCGGACTATGGCTACACCTTC | CASSLTSDYGYTF
NA | NA | TRBJ2-3 | TRBV5-1 | TGCGCCAGCAGCTTGGGAGCTGTCAGCACAGATACGCAGTATTTT | CASSLGAVSTDTQYF
NA | NA | TRBJ1-5 | TRBV30 | TGTGCCTGGAGTGTACAGCACAATCAGCCCCAGCATTTT | CAWSVQHNQPQHF
NA | NA | TRBJ2-3 | TRBV5-4 | TGTGCCAGCAGCCCAGTACTACGGAGCACAGATACGCAGTATTTT | CASSPVLRSTDTQYF
NA | once | TRBJ1-1 | TRBV7-2 | TGTGCCAGCAGCTTAGCGCCACTCTCGAACACTGAAGCTTTCTTT | CASSLAPLSNTEAFF
NA | few | TRBJ1-1 | TRBV30 | TGTGCCTGGAGACCTCAGATGAACACTGAAGCTTTCTTT | CAWRPQMNTEAFF
TRBD2 | NA | TRBJ2-4 | TRBV28 | TGTGCCAGCAGTCGGGGGGACATTCAGTACTTC | CASSRGDIQYF
TRBD1 | NA | TRBJ2-3 | TRBV19 | TGTGCCAGTAGTATAGGGGCTCGACAGGGCGATACGCAGTATTTT | CASSIGARQGDTQYF
NA | NA | TRBJ1-6 | TRBV6-6 | TGTGCCAGCAGTTCGAACCGGGGTGAATCACCCCTCCACTTT | CASSSNRGESPLHF
TRBD2 | once | TRBJ2-1 | TRBV6-5 | TGTGCCAGTGGACTAGCGGGAGTTGGTGAGCAGTTCTTC | CASGLAGVGEQFF
TRBD2 | NA | TRBJ2-3 | TRBV24-1 | TGTGCCACCAGTGGGGCGGCGGGAGACTTCGATACGCAGTATTTT | CATSGAAGDFDTQYF
TRBD2 | NA | TRBJ2-2 | TRBV9 | TGTGCCAGCAGCCGATTAGCGGGAGAAGGGGAGCTGTTTTTT | CASSRLAGEGELFF
NA | NA | TRBJ1-3 | TRBV14 | TGTGCCAGCAGCCAAGGGGGGGCTGGAAACACCATATATTTT | CASSQGGAGNTIYF
NA | NA | TRBJ2-3 | TRBV2 | TGTGCCAGCAGCCTACGGACAGTTAGCACAGATACGCAGTATTTT | CASSLRTVSTDTQYF
TRBD2 | NA | TRBJ2-1 | TRBV10-3 | TGTGCCATCAGTGACGGACTAGCGGAGAAGAATGAGCAGTTCTTC | CAISDGLAEKNEQFF
NA | once | TRBJ1-5 | TRBV28 | TGTGCCAGCAGTTTTAGGGGCCGGGGCAATCAGCCCCAGCATTTT | CASSFRGRGNQPQHF
NA | NA | TRBJ2-1 | TRBV29-1 | TGCAGCGCTTCTACCGATGAGCAGTTCTTC | CSASTDEQFF
TRBD2 | NA | TRBJ2-3 | TRBV18 | TGTGCCAGCTCACCAAATAGCGGGAGCACAGATACGCAGTATTTT | CASSPNSGSTDTQYF
NA | NA | TRBJ1-1 | TRBV6-2/TRBV6-3 | TGTGCCAGCAGTTACCGAAGTGGAGGGACCTTCACTGAAGCTTTCTTT | CASSYRSGGTFTEAFF
TRBD2 | NA | TRBJ2-1 | TRBV3-1/TRBV3-2 | TGTGCCAGCAGCACGCGACTAGCGGGGGACAATGAGCAGTTCTTC | CASSTRLAGDNEQFF
NA | NA | TRBJ2-3 | TRBV13 | TGTGCCAGCAGCTTAGAGGGTAGGGGCGCCGGCACAGATACGCAGTATTTT | CASSLEGRGAGTDTQYF
NA | NA | TRBJ2-1 | TRBV28 | TGTGCCAGCAGTTTATTGGATAGCGGCTCCTACAATGAGCAGTTCTTC | CASSLLDSGSYNEQFF
NA | NA | TRBJ2-3 | TRBV12-2 | TGTGCAAGTCGCCCACCCCCCCGGGTCCGGACAGATACGCAGTATTTT | CASRPPPRVRTDTQYF
NA | NA | TRBJ1-2 | TRBV29-1 | TGCAGCGTTGTGAGACAAGAACATGGCTACACCTTC | CSVVRQEHGYTF
TRBD1 | NA | TRBJ2-1 | TRBV5-4 | TGTGCCAGCAGCCGACCCTCGGGACAGCGCTACAATGAGCAGTTCTTC | CASSRPSGQRYNEQFF
TRBD1 | NA | TRBJ1-3 | TRBV18 | TGTGCCAGCTCACGGGACAGGGGGACCTCTGGAAACACCATATATTTT | CASSRDRGTSGNTIYF
NA | NA | TRBJ1-2 | TRBV30 | TGTGCCTGCAATGGCTACACCTTC | CACNGYTF
NA | NA | TRBJ2-7 | TRBV5-1 | TGCGCCAGCAGCACGGACAACTCCTACGAGCAGTACTTC | CASSTDNSYEQYF
NA | NA | TRBJ2-2 | TRBV9 | TGTGCCAGCAGCGTAGGCAGGGGCGCGATCACCGGGGAGCTGTTTTTT | CASSVGRGAITGELFF
TRBD1 | NA | TRBJ2-7 | TRBV5-6 | TGTGCCAGCAGCTGGGGGACAGCCTACGAGCAGTACTTC | CASSWGTAYEQYF
NA | NA | TRBJ2-5 | TRBV30 | TGTGCCTGGAGGGATACTTGGGGAGTGCAGACCCAGTACTTC | CAWRDTWGVQTQYF
TRBD2 | NA | TRBJ2-1 | TRBV15 | TGTGCCACCAGCAGCGAACCGGCACTAGCGAACAATGAGCAGTTCTTC | CATSSEPALANNEQFF
NA | NA | TRBJ2-3 | TRBV6-2/TRBV6-3 | TGTGCCAGCAGTTACGACCCTGGGGCGACCCGCACAGATACGCAGTATTTT | CASSYDPGATRTDTQYF